Listed here are 10 T cell receptor beta chains from one sample, sequenced in a study of vaccination and CD4 T cells after COVID-19. Treatment noted: 10-day PBMC culture with coronavirus spike peptide pools or control peptides (ViraFEST assay). An Oncomine TCR Beta short-read assay was used to sequence the DNA from cultured CD4+ T cells. TCRdb re-called the PCR reads through MiXCR, storing one row per CDR3 protein. This table has approximately 13,000 distinct CDR3 sequences, 52% appearing once. These TCRs are of unknown antigen specificity. The specimen sequenced was CD4+ T cells from blood, cultured in vitro. These receptors were collected from a human donor who had recovered from COVID-19.

Concerning this clonotype itself: One end of the junction is discordant with germline, which a read error may explain. This chain links TRBV12-3 or TRBV12-4 with TRBJ1-2; D is possibly TRBD1 (5 bases). The CDR3 has 13 residues. The chain's CDR3 is CASSLAGVAGVSF. CDR3 sequence (DNA): TGTGCCAGCAGTTTAGCGGGGGTCGCGGGTGTTTCCTTC.

This clonotype was seen a few times. This rearrangement joins TRBV7-2 to TRBJ2-3, with D tentatively TRBD2 (7 bases). CDR3 length: 16 amino acids. Deletions cut 6 bases from V and 2 bases from J, with 18 bases between. Germline CDR1 reads SGHTA; CDR2 reads FQGNSA. CDR3 residues: CASRVGGRGYTDTQYF. In DNA form, the CDR3 reads TGTGCCAGCAGAGTGGGGGGGCGGGGATACACAGATACGCAGTATTTT.

The chain uses TRBV7-2 and TRBJ2-1; D may be TRBD2 (6 bases). The V end lost 3 bases, the J end lost 14 bases, and 11 bases lay between the germline ends. The CDR3 runs to 11 residues. CDR1 and CDR2 from the germline V gene are SGHTA and FQGNSA. The CDR3 coding sequence is TGTGCCAGCAGCTTCGGGACTCGCGAGTTCTTC. Amino acid sequence: CASSFGTREFF.

The chain has TRBV20-1 and TRBJ2-3; 7 bases are shared with TRBD1. The CDR3 extends over 14 amino acids. Germline CDR1 reads DFQATT; CDR2 reads SNEGSKA (reference sequence). J lost 1 base, V lost 5 bases, and 6 bases had no gene match. The CDR3 spells CSAFTGAGTDTQYF. DNA of the CDR3: TGCAGTGCTTTTACAGGGGCAGGCACAGATACGCAGTATTTT.

This clonotype was observed a few times. V usage is TRBV7-3 and J usage is TRBJ2-3; 8 nucleotides align to TRBD2. CDR1 and CDR2 from the germline V gene are SGHTA and FQGTGA. V dropped 1 base and J dropped 0; count of bases not matched to a gene: 6. The CDR3 is made up of 17 amino acids. Here the CDR3 DNA reads TGTGCCAGCAGCTTAATGCCCAGCGGGGGTAGCACAGATACGCAGTATTTT. Translation gives CASSLMPSGGSTDTQYF.

The chain couples TRBV27 to TRBJ2-7; 8 bases line up with TRBD1. After removal of 6 bases from V and 3 bases from J, the junction contained 7 bases not matched to a gene. CDR1 and CDR2 from the germline V gene are MNHEY and SMNVEV (reference sequence). The CDR3 is 14 amino acids. CDR3: CASRRATGVYEQYF. The CDR3 bases are TGTGCCAGCAGGAGAGCGACAGGGGTCTACGAGCAGTACTTC.

In this sample, this clonotype turned up a few times. V is TRBV6-5 and J is TRBJ2-2; no clear D. The germline V gene has CDR1 MNHEY and CDR2 SVGAGI. This CDR3 comprises 14 residues. Trimming removed 0 bases from V and 5 bases from J, with 7 bases in between. CDR3 nucleotides: TGTGCCAGCAGTTACTCGACCAGGACCGGGGAGCTGTTTTTT. This codes for CASSYSTRTGELFF.

This clonotype is judged medium-sized. V usage is TRBV20-1 and J usage is TRBJ2-5; 8 bases are a match to TRBD1. V lost 4 bases to trimming and J lost 2 bases; unmatched junction nucleotides: 9. Germline CDR1 is DFQATT and CDR2 is SNEGSKA (reference sequence). The CDR3 loop spans 15 amino acids. CDR3 region: CSAISQGVKQETQYF. The CDR3 DNA reads as TGCAGTGCTATTTCACAGGGGGTAAAACAAGAGACCCAGTACTTC.

J is TRBJ2-4 and V is TRBV5-1; 14 bases agree with TRBD2. This CDR3 comprises 14 residues. Germline CDR1 reads SGHRS; CDR2 reads YFSETQ. The V gene end was trimmed by 4 bases and the J gene end by 10 bases; junction bases not matched to a gene: 4. CDR3 bases: TGCGCCAGCAGCCCTGGACTAGCGGGAGGAATTCAGTACTTC. This encodes CASSPGLAGGIQYF.

This clonotype was recorded a few times. The gene calls are TRBV19 and TRBJ1-5; D call uncertain. From germline, CDR1 is LNHDA and CDR2 SQIVND (reference sequence). V lost 5 bases and J 5 bases, leaving 7 bases between the germline ends. There are 12 residues in the CDR3. In DNA form, the CDR3 reads TGTGCCAGTAGTTTACAGCATCAGCCCCAGCATTTT. Translation gives CASSLQHQPQHF.